This TCR beta chain was documented in a study of T cell responses to AZD1222 COVID-19 vaccine. Germline loops: CDR1 LNHDA, CDR2 SQIVND (reference sequence). The CDR3 has 13 amino acids. V shed 9 bases and J shed 4 bases, with 15 bases lying between them. Only in-frame clones appear in the TCRdb table, and some are missing; sequencing was by immunoSEQ multiplex PCR. The sample yields 150,000 to 250,000 clones, about nine tenths seen once. The clonotype comes from an adult who received the AZD1222 COVID-19 vaccine. The chain recombines TRBV19 with TRBJ1-2; a possible D gene is TRBD1 (6 bases). Sequenced material: peripheral blood, taken 28 days after the second AZD1222 dose. The CDR3 protein is CASKMDSSYGYTF. CDR3 DNA sequence: TGTGCCAGCAAGATGGACAGCTCCTATGGCTACACCTTC.